These 4 T cell receptor beta chains were sequenced from one sample in a study of T cell changes during pregnancy in multiple sclerosis. Measured with immunoSEQ multiplex PCR; TCRdb has only the in-frame clones, and not every one. The table includes nearly 60,000 clones, less than 95% detected once. Material: CD4+ T cells from peripheral blood mononuclear cells, obtained after pregnancy. These receptors came from a female donor in good health, enrolled as a control in a pregnancy study.

The rearrangement links TRBV10-3 to TRBJ1-1, with a possible D match to TRBD1 (5 bases). This CDR3 spans 17 amino acids. V lost 2 bases, J lost 0 bases, and 16 bases lay in between. Germline V gene data show CDR1 as ENHRY and CDR2 as SYGVKD. The CDR3: CAISEGGGVDMNTEAFF. CDR3 bases: TGTGCCATCAGTGAGGGGGGAGGGGTAGATATGAACACTGAAGCTTTCTTT.

This clone was detected once. The chain has TRBV7-2 and TRBJ2-3; 12 bases fit TRBD2. Germline V lookup: CDR1 SGHTA, CDR2 FQGNSA. V shed 4 bases, J shed 3 bases, and the junction held 2 bases outside the gene matches. This CDR3 is 15 amino acids long. CDR3 amino acids: CASSWTSGETDTQYF. The CDR3 DNA sequence: TGTGCCAGCAGCTGGACTAGCGGGGAAACAGATACGCAGTATTTT.

The sample holds one count of this clone. The chain recombines TRBV5-6 with TRBJ1-2; D unclear. Germline V lookup: CDR1 SGHDT, CDR2 YYEEEE. There are 14 residues in the CDR3. V lost 5 bases and J 0 bases, leaving 11 bases between the germline ends. CDR3 sequence reads: CASSPGTANYGYTF. DNA for the CDR3: TGTGCCAGCAGTCCTGGAACAGCTAACTATGGCTACACCTTC. Combining the CDR3 with reference TRBV5-6 and TRBJ1-2 gives the whole variable domain DAGVTQSPTHLIKTRGQQVTLRCSPKSGHDTVSWYQQALGQGPQFIFQYYEEEERQRGNFPDRFSGHQFPNYSSELNVNALLLGDSALYLCASSPGTANYGYTFGSGTRLTVV.

The CDR3 coding sequence is TGTGCCAGCAGCCCTGGACTCTTTCGTGGGAATGAGCAGTTCTTC. Protein sequence: CASSPGLFRGNEQFF. The chain links TRBV6-6 to TRBJ2-1; tentatively, D is TRBD2 (5 bases). This CDR3 contains 15 residues. CDR1 and CDR2 (germline): MNHNY, SVGAGI (reference sequence). V was clipped by 6 bases and J by 7 bases, with 19 bases between them.